This T cell receptor beta chain was recorded in a study of CD8 T cells in ankylosing spondylitis. Study-level points and caveats: Relatively scarce in peripheral blood, disease-linked clones were CD8+. Reportedly, matched ankylosing spondylitis synovial fluid was significantly enriched for disease-linked clones. The study identified a TCR beta motif of about eight highly homologous variants that appeared characteristic of ankylosing spondylitis blood.

The V segment lost 1 base and the J segment 7 bases; nucleotides outside the gene matches: 5. The germline V gene encodes CDR1 KGHSH and CDR2 LQKENI. This CDR3 has 15 amino acids. Generation of TCR beta libraries employed quantitative 5'-RACE incorporating molecular barcodes. Via MiXCR, TCRdb re-called the 5' RACE reads, giving one row per CDR3 protein. The repertoire holds roughly 300,000 distinct CDR3 sequences, with around 7.6% as singletons. Concerning this clonotype itself: The antigen remains undetermined.

This TCR came from a male donor with ankylosing spondylitis. Source material: blood, either unsorted or a sorted T cell fraction (not recorded which). The chain links TRBV18 to TRBJ2-1; 9 bases agree with TRBD2. CDR3 sequence reads: CASSPLAGDDNEQFF. The CDR3, as DNA: TGTGCCAGCTCACCACTAGCGGGAGATGATAATGAGCAGTTCTTC.